This T cell receptor beta chain was recorded in a study of T cell repertoires in cytomegalovirus infection. Study-level information: It was recently identified HLA-C-restricted and well-studied HLA-B-restricted CMV epitopes that the study used. CMV infection and matching HLA type were both indicated by public TCR beta signatures.

Whole-study results and caveats: Summed frequency of shared TCR beta families picked out CMV carriers who also had the relevant HLA. HLA-C-restricted TCR beta clonotypes specific for CMV led the ex vivo response.

V was pared by 2 bases and J by 3 bases, with 3 bases of the junction left unmatched. The length of the CDR3 is 15 residues. Germline CDR1 and CDR2: MNHNY and SVGAGI (reference sequence). TCRdb reprocessed the reads with MiXCR, giving one entry per CDR3 protein. The sample lists 900,000 to 950,000 distinct CDR3 sequences, around 32% occurring once. The table lists this clonotype with many counts. Its target is not known. Sequenced here: cultured CD8+ T cells from PBMCs, sampled from culture after CMV antigen stimulation. This TCR was recovered from a human donor in good health (CMV status not recorded). Some clones in this sample may be carry-over from other donors' samples. The chain employs TRBV6-6 and TRBJ2-3, with 9 bases identical to TRBD1. This chain's CDR3 is CASSYGGQGTDTQYF. The CDR3 DNA follows: TGTGCCAGCAGTTACGGAGGACAGGGGACAGATACGCAGTATTTT.